The next 3 T cell receptor beta chains were all read from a single sample in a study of ipilimumab plus nivolumab after autologous stem cell transplantation. Method: immunoSEQ multiplex PCR; TCRdb's copy keeps in-frame clones and lacks some. The table records approximately 84,000 clones, 83% of them present only once. The material sequenced was PBMCs, taken in a trial of ipilimumab plus nivolumab as post-transplant consolidation. These receptors were obtained from a male donor with diffuse large B-cell lymphoma.

V gene TRBV5-1 combines with J gene TRBJ1-2; 7 positions agree with TRBD1. Germline trimming cut 0 bases from V and 7 bases from J; bases unmatched to any gene: 6. Germline loops: CDR1 SGHRS, CDR2 YFSETQ. This CDR3 is 14 amino acids long. The CDR3 region has the DNA TGCGCCAGCAGCTTGGAAGGGGGCCGGGGTGGCTACACCTTC. This sequence encodes CASSLEGGRGGYTF.

This rearrangement joins TRBV7-8 to TRBJ2-2; no definite D call. The germline V and J ends were trimmed by 0 bases and 5 bases, with 4 bases remaining between them. This CDR3 spans 13 amino acids. CDR1 and CDR2 from the germline V gene are SGHVS and FQNEAQ. This CDR3 is CASSLAGTGELFF. CDR3 in DNA: TGTGCCAGCAGCTTAGCGGGGACCGGGGAGCTGTTTTTT.

The chain joins TRBV2 to TRBJ2-6, with D tentatively TRBD1 (5 bases). From germline, CDR1 is SNHLY and CDR2 FYNNEI. The CDR3 runs 13 residues. V lost 7 bases to trimming and J lost 1 base, with 5 bases between them. The CDR3 loop reads CASKGSGANVLTF. The DNA for the CDR3 is TGTGCCAGCAAGGGGTCTGGGGCCAACGTCCTGACTTTC. Looking up the rest from reference TRBV2 and TRBJ2-6 gives the full variable domain: EPEVTQTPSHQVTQMGQEVILRCVPISNHLYFYWYRQILGQKVEFLVSFYNNEISEKSEIFDDQFSVERPDGSNFTLKIRSTKLEDSAMYFCASKGSGANVLTFGAGSRLTVL.